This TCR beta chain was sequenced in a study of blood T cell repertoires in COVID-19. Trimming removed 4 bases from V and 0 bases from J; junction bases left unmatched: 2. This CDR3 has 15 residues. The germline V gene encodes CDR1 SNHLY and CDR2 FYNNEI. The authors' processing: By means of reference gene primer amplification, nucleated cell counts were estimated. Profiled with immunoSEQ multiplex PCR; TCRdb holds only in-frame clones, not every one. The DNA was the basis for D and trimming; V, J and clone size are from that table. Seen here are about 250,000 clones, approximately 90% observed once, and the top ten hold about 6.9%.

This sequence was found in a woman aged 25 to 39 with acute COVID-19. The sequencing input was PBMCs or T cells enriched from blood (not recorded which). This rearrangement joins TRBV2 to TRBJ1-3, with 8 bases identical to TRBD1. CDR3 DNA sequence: TGTGCCAGCAGTGTGGACAGGGCCTCTGGAAACACCATATATTTT. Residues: CASSVDRASGNTIYF.